Below, one TCR beta chain is given with its context. What it binds is not known. V lost 1 base, J lost 1 base, and 11 bases lay in between. The germline V gene encodes CDR1 SGHNT and CDR2 YYREEE (reference sequence). This CDR3 comprises 15 residues. This entry comes from a study of chemoradiotherapy in HPV16-positive cancers. Overall study findings and caveats: HPV-specific T cells were functionally defined from only a couple of HPV16-positive patients.

Assay used: immunoSEQ multiplex PCR; TCRdb lists only in-frame clones, some missing. This sample carries some 30,000 clones, 70% to 90% of them seen once, and the ten largest clones take approximately 2.1%. The TCR originated in a human donor with HPV-associated anogenital cancer. V usage is TRBV5-4 and J usage is TRBJ2-5, with D possibly matching TRBD2 (5 bases). The sequencing here drew on blood, taken from a patient who underwent chemoradiotherapy. CDR3 residues: CASSLRWEPQETQYF. In nucleotides, the CDR3 is TGTGCCAGCAGCTTGAGGTGGGAGCCCCAAGAGACCCAGTACTTC.